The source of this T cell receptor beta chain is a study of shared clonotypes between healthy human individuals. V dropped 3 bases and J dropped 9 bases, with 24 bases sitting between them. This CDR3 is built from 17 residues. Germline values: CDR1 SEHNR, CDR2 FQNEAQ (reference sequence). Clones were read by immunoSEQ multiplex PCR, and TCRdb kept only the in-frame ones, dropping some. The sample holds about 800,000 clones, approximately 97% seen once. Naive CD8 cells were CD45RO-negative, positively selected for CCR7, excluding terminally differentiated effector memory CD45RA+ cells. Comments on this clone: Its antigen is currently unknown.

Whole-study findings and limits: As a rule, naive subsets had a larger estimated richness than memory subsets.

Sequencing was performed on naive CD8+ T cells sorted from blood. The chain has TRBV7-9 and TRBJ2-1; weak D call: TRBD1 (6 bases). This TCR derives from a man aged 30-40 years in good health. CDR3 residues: CASSLGDLGTPSGEQFF. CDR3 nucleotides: TGTGCCAGCAGCTTGGGGGACCTAGGGACACCCTCAGGTGAGCAGTTCTTC.